What follows are 19 T cell receptor beta chains derived from one specimen sequenced in a study of cytomegalovirus exposure and HLA in healthy donors. Repertoires were generated with immunoSEQ multiplex PCR, while TCRdb's copy carries only in-frame clones and drops some. Of roughly 60,000 clones listed, around 96% are singletons. Material: PBMCs. The source of these receptors is a man in his late teens or twenties in good health and CMV-seronegative.

The chain employs TRBV6-6 and TRBJ1-5; a possible D gene is TRBD1 (5 bases). V was pared by 8 bases and J by 0 bases, with 8 bases between. The CDR3 is 13 amino acids. Germline V gene data show CDR1 as MNHNY and CDR2 as SVGAGI (reference sequence). The CDR3 loop is CASRQYSNQPQHF. The CDR3 DNA follows: TGTGCCAGCCGACAGTATAGCAATCAGCCCCAGCATTTT.

V and J are TRBV28 and TRBJ2-1, with 11 bases aligning to TRBD2. Trimming at V came to 5 bases and at J to 7 bases, leaving 7 bases not matched to a gene. CDR3 length: 15 amino acids. Germline CDR1 MDHEN, CDR2 SYDVKM. CDR3 sequence: CASSLSGRAGNEQFF. Here the CDR3 DNA reads TGTGCCAGCAGTCTTAGCGGGAGGGCGGGGAATGAGCAGTTCTTC.

This chain joins TRBV10-2 and TRBJ2-7; D is uncertain. The CDR3 totals 12 residues. Germline assignment: CDR1 WSHSY and CDR2 SAAADI. The V end lost 4 bases, the J end lost 4 bases, and 8 bases lay between the germline ends. CDR3 residues: CASSVSEYEQYF. In nucleotides, the CDR3 is TGCGCCAGCAGTGTTTCTGAGTACGAGCAGTACTTC.

This rearrangement joins TRBV7-9 to TRBJ2-3; D is ambiguous. CDR1 SEHNR and CDR2 FQNEAQ come from the germline V gene (reference sequence). Trimming left V 8 bases short and J 0 bases short, with 15 bases between. CDR3 length equals 15 residues. CDR3 coding DNA: TGTGCCAGCTTCCATGCGGCCAATAGCACAGATACGCAGTATTTT. This translates into CASFHAANSTDTQYF.

The chain uses TRBV9 and TRBJ1-5; 7 nucleotides match TRBD1. The J segment lost 4 bases and the V segment lost 2 bases, leaving 3 bases of the junction unmatched. Germline values: CDR1 SGDLS, CDR2 YYNGEE. The CDR3 has 14 amino acids. The CDR3 DNA reads TGTGCCAGCAGCGTGGGGACAGATAATCAGCCCCAGCATTTT. This translates into CASSVGTDNQPQHF.

This clone was counted a single time. The genes are TRBV11-3 and TRBJ2-1, with TRBD2 matching over 15 bases. With V trimmed by 4 bases and J by 7 bases, 2 bases remained unmatched. Germline CDR1 is SGHNT and CDR2 is YENEEA. This CDR3 is built from 15 residues. CDR3 loop: CASSSGLAGGNEQFF. Written as DNA, the CDR3 is TGTGCCAGCAGCTCGGGACTAGCGGGAGGAAATGAGCAGTTCTTC.

This chain links TRBV28 with TRBJ1-2; possibly TRBD1 for D (6 bases). This CDR3 has 14 amino acids. The germline V gene has CDR1 MDHEN and CDR2 SYDVKM. Trimming pared 6 bases from V and 2 bases from J, leaving 13 bases between. The CDR3 coding sequence is TGTGCCAGCAGCAGGACAGACCTAAACTATGGCTACACCTTC. Translating gives CASSRTDLNYGYTF.

V gene TRBV7-3 combines with J gene TRBJ2-7, with D perhaps matching TRBD1 (6 bases). Deletions cut 6 bases from V and 2 bases from J, with 20 bases between. CDR3 length: 16 residues. The germline gives CDR1 SGHTA, CDR2 FQGTGA. The DNA for the CDR3 is TGTGCCAGCAGTCCCTCTCCTCGACAGGAACCCTACGAGCAGTACTTC. Amino acid sequence: CASSPSPRQEPYEQYF.

The chain has TRBV5-4 and TRBJ2-7, with 13 bases aligning to TRBD2. Germline trimming cut 6 bases from V and 2 bases from J; bases unmatched to any gene: 2. The germline gives CDR1 SGHNT, CDR2 YYREEE (reference sequence). The CDR3 has 14 amino acids. The CDR3 sequence is CASTGTSGAYEQYF. The CDR3, as DNA: TGTGCCAGCACCGGGACTAGCGGGGCCTACGAGCAGTACTTC.

CDR3 loop: CASSNLRQKLNTEAFF. The CDR3 DNA is TGTGCCAGCAGTAACTTAAGACAGAAATTGAACACTGAAGCTTTCTTT. This chain connects TRBV6-4 to TRBJ1-1, with D tentatively TRBD1 (5 bases). V lost 5 bases to trimming and J lost 0 bases, with 16 bases between them. Per germline, CDR1 MRHNA and CDR2 SNTAGT. This CDR3 spans 16 amino acids.

This clone came up once. The chain carries TRBV5-1 and TRBJ2-7; TRBD2 matches 10 bases. This CDR3 contains 15 residues. CDR1 is SGHRS, CDR2 YFSETQ, per germline. V shed 4 bases and J 3 bases; nucleotides not matched to a gene: 7. CDR3 region: CASSLSSGSNYEQYF. For the CDR3, the DNA is TGCGCCAGCAGCCTCTCTAGCGGGAGTAACTACGAGCAGTACTTC.

This chain uses TRBV27 with TRBJ2-5, with TRBD1 matching over 11 bases. Germline V gene sequence: CDR1 MNHEY, CDR2 SMNVEV (reference sequence). The CDR3 runs 16 residues. J lost 2 bases, V lost 5 bases, and 7 bases had no gene match. The CDR3 reads CASSVGTGGLQETQYF. CDR3 bases: TGTGCCAGCAGTGTCGGGACAGGGGGGCTGCAAGAGACCCAGTACTTC.

The rearrangement links TRBV7-9 to TRBJ2-1, with no clear D. The length of the CDR3 is 13 residues. Trimming cost V 2 bases and J 7 bases, with 9 bases left between them. The germline V gene encodes CDR1 SEHNR and CDR2 FQNEAQ (reference sequence). CDR3 in amino acids: CASSLTPQNEQFF. DNA for the CDR3: TGTGCCAGCAGCTTAACCCCCCAGAATGAGCAGTTCTTC.

The chain recombines TRBV10-3 with TRBJ2-3; 10 nucleotides align to TRBD1. The V gene end was trimmed by 6 bases and the J gene end by 0 bases; junction bases not matched to a gene: 12. The CDR3 consists of 18 residues. Germline V CDR1 and CDR2: ENHRY, SYGVKD. CDR3 DNA sequence: TGTGCCATCAGGCTCGGGACAGGGGTCCTATCTAGCACAGATACGCAGTATTTT. Its protein is CAIRLGTGVLSSTDTQYF.

The chain employs TRBV28 and TRBJ2-6; D gene ambiguous. Trimming took off 6 bases at V and 2 bases at J, with 11 bases between the two ends. The CDR3 spans 15 residues. Per germline, CDR1 MDHEN and CDR2 SYDVKM. DNA for the CDR3: TGTGCCAGCAGCCTAGGCGCAACTGGGGCCAACGTCCTGACTTTC. It yields the protein CASSLGATGANVLTF.

V gene TRBV5-4 combines with J gene TRBJ1-1; maybe TRBD1 (5 bases). Per the germline V gene, CDR1 is SGHNT and CDR2 is YYREEE (reference sequence). This CDR3 region has 16 residues. The V end lost 0 bases, the J end lost 0 bases, and 12 bases lay between the germline ends. CDR3 DNA: TGTGCCAGCAGCTTGGCCGGGGGGGGTTTGAACACTGAAGCTTTCTTT. This encodes CASSLAGGGLNTEAFF.

CDR3 amino acids: CASSPGQGARNEQFF. DNA for the CDR3: TGTGCCAGCAGTCCCGGACAGGGGGCGCGGAATGAGCAGTTCTTC. The V gene is TRBV2, the J gene TRBJ2-1; TRBD1 agrees at 11 bases. Trimming cost V 5 bases and J 7 bases; bases outside gene matches: 7. This CDR3 comprises 15 residues. Germline CDR1 is SNHLY and CDR2 is FYNNEI. Full variable domain (remainder filled in from reference TRBV2 and TRBJ2-1): EPEVTQTPSHQVTQMGQEVILRCVPISNHLYFYWYRQILGQKVEFLVSFYNNEISEKSEIFDDQFSVERPDGSNFTLKIRSTKLEDSAMYFCASSPGQGARNEQFFGPGTRLTVL.

The gene calls are TRBV27 and TRBJ2-1, with D unclear. The CDR3 consists of 13 residues. Trimming shortened V by 8 bases and J by 2 bases, and 10 bases separated the two germline ends. Germline assignment: CDR1 MNHEY and CDR2 SMNVEV (reference sequence). DNA of the CDR3: TGTGCCAGCGGCTCCCCCGCCTACAATGAGCAGTTCTTC. Encoded protein: CASGSPAYNEQFF.

The table lists this clone with a few counts. The chain uses TRBV29-1 and TRBJ2-3; 10 nucleotides line up with TRBD2. Germline-derived CDR1 and CDR2 are SQVTM and ANQGSEA. Germline trimming cut 8 bases from V and 6 bases from J; bases unmatched to any gene: 11. CDR3 size: 14 residues. Here the CDR3 DNA reads TGCAGCACTACGGGGCTAGCGGGAGTTGATACGCAGTATTTT. Residues: CSTTGLAGVDTQYF.